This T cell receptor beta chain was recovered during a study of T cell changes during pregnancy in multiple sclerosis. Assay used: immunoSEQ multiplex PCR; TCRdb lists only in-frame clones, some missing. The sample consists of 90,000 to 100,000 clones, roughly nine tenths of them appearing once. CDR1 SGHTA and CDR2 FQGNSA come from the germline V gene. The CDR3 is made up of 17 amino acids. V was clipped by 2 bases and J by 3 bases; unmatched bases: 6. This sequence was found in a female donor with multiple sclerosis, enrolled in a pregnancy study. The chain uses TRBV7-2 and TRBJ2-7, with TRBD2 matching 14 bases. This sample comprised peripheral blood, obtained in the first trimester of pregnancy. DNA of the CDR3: TGTGCCAGCAGCTTACGGAGGACTAGCGGGAGGTACTACGAGCAGTACTTC. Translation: CASSLRRTSGRYYEQYF.